The entry that follows covers one TCR beta chain sequence. The data stem from a study of blood T cell repertoires in COVID-19. Overall study: T cells, B-cell-depleted T cells, or PBMCs provided the cDNA or gDNA that served as material.

CDR1 SGDLS and CDR2 YYNGEE come from the germline V gene. The CDR3 consists of 14 residues. Trimming took 4 bases from V and 10 from J, leaving 18 bases between them. The table came from immunoSEQ multiplex PCR; TCRdb's copy has only in-frame clones and leaves some out. The table has over 150,000 clones, less than 85% seen once; the top ten hold 10% to 13%. The clonotype was recovered from a woman of 80 years or more with active or convalescent COVID-19. The chain recombines TRBV9 with TRBJ2-1, with a weak D call TRBD2 (6 bases). The sequenced material came from peripheral blood. CDR3 nucleotide sequence: TGTGCCAGCAGCCCCACGACTAGGAGAGAGGAGCAGTTCTTC. Translated: CASSPTTRREEQFF.